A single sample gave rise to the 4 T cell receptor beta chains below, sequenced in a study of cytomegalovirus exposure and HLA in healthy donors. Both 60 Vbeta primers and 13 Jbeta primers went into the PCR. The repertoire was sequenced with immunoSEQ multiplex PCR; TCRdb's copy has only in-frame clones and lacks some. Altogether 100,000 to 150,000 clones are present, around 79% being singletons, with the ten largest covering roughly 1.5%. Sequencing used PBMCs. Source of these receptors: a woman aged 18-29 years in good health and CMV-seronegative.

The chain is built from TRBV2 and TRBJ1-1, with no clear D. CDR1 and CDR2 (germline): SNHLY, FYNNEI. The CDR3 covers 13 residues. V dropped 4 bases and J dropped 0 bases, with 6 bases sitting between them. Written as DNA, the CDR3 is TGTGCCAGCAGTGGTCAATTGAACACTGAAGCTTTCTTT. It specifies CASSGQLNTEAFF.

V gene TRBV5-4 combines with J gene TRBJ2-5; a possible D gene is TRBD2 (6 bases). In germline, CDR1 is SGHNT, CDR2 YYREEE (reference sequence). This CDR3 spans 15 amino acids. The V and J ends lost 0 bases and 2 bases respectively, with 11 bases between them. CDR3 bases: TGTGCCAGCAGCTTGGGTGGGGGGATTCAAGAGACCCAGTACTTC. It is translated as CASSLGGGIQETQYF.

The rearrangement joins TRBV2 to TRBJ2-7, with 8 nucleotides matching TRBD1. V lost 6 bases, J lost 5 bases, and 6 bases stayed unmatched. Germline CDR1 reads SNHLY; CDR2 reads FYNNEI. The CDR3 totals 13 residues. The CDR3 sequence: CASRDRGFHEQYF. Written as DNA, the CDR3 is TGTGCCAGCAGAGACAGGGGATTCCACGAGCAGTACTTC.

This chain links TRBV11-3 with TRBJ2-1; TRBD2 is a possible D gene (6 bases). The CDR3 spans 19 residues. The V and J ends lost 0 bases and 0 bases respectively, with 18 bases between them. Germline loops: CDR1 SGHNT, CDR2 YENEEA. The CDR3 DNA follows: TGTGCCAGCAGCTTAGATGGAGGGTCTAGCGCGAGCTCCTACAATGAGCAGTTCTTC. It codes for CASSLDGGSSASSYNEQFF.